The 23 T cell receptor beta chains below all came from one sample that was sequenced in a study of T-cell memory formation after mild COVID-19. TCRdb ran MiXCR on the 5' RACE reads and lists one entry per CDR3 protein. The sample contains a few hundred thousand distinct CDR3 sequences, approximately 30% of which appear only once. The sequenced material came from PBMCs or a T cell subset sorted from them (not recorded which). The receptor set was obtained from an adult woman who had mild COVID-19 (a few samples of this study predate the infection). Cell type and time point are not known.

The J gene is TRBJ2-5, the V gene TRBV6-5, with 10 positions matching TRBD2. Germline-derived CDR1 and CDR2 are MNHEY and SVGAGI. The CDR3 runs to 15 residues. The junction had 5 bases not matched to a gene; V was cut back by 2 bases and J by 5 bases. CDR3 region: CASSYKRGGRETQYF. The CDR3 nucleotides read TGTGCCAGCAGTTACAAGCGGGGGGGCCGGGAGACCCAGTACTTC.

The chain combines TRBV7-2 with TRBJ2-3; D ambiguous. CDR3 length: 13 residues. V was clipped by 1 base and J by 5 bases, with 7 bases between them. The V gene's germline CDR1 is SGHTA and CDR2 FQGNSA. The CDR3 DNA sequence: TGTGCCAGCAGCTTAGAGAGAGTAGATACGCAGTATTTT. Its protein is CASSLERVDTQYF.

The chain employs TRBV7-2 and TRBJ1-2, with D hard to call. Germline CDR1 reads SGHTA; CDR2 reads FQGNSA. The CDR3 spans 14 residues. With 4 bases removed from V and 5 bases from J, the gap between germline ends came to 14 bases. CDR3 in DNA: TGTGCCAGCAGCTCACTAGGTACCTCTTATGGCTACACCTTC. It yields the protein CASSSLGTSYGYTF.

This clonotype was counted a few times. The chain is built from TRBV7-8 and TRBJ2-7; D is perhaps TRBD2 (6 bases). CDR3 size: 15 residues. Trimming took 0 bases from V and 5 from J, leaving 14 bases between them. The V gene's germline CDR1 is SGHVS and CDR2 FQNEAQ. The CDR3 loop reads CASSLARDRSHEQYF. CDR3 sequence (DNA): TGTGCCAGCAGCTTAGCGCGGGACCGATCCCACGAGCAGTACTTC. Based on the CDR3 plus reference TRBV7-8 and TRBJ2-7, the full variable domain is GAGVSQSPRYKVAKRGQDVALRCDPISGHVSLFWYQQALGQGPEFLTYFQNEAQLDKSGLPSDRFFAERPEGSVSTLKIQRTQQEDSAVYLCASSLARDRSHEQYFGPGTRLTVT.

This clonotype was found a few times. The J gene is TRBJ2-7, the V gene TRBV12-3 or TRBV12-4; no firm D call. The CDR3 is 14 amino acids. Trimming pared 6 bases from V and 0 bases from J, leaving 12 bases between. This chain's CDR3 is CASSPGASSYEQYF. The CDR3 region has the DNA TGTGCCAGCAGCCCCGGAGCCAGCTCCTACGAGCAGTACTTC.

This clonotype was recorded a few times. J is TRBJ2-7 and V is TRBV5-1; 13 bases match TRBD2. CDR1 and CDR2 (germline): SGHRS, YFSETQ. CDR3 length equals 16 residues. The junction had 6 bases not matched to a gene; V was cut back by 3 bases and J by 3 bases. The CDR3, as DNA: TGCGCCAGCAGCTCGGGGACTAGCGGGGATCACTACGAGCAGTACTTC. Residues: CASSSGTSGDHYEQYF. Supplemented by reference TRBV5-1 and TRBJ2-7, the full variable domain reads KAGVTQTPRYLIKTRGQQVTLSCSPISGHRSVSWYQQTPGQGLQFLFEYFSETQRNKGNFPGRFSGRQFSNSRSEMNVSTLELGDSALYLCASSSGTSGDHYEQYFGPGTRLTVT.

V gene TRBV6-6 combines with J gene TRBJ2-6; 9 positions match TRBD2. Trimming cost V 0 bases and J 4 bases; bases outside gene matches: 4. The CDR3 loop spans 17 amino acids. Germline V gives CDR1 MNHNY, CDR2 SVGAGI (reference sequence). CDR3 region: CASSYSSGGPGANVLTF. The CDR3 DNA is TGTGCCAGCAGTTACTCAAGCGGGGGGCCCGGGGCCAACGTCCTGACTTTC.

This clonotype has more than one count but fewer than ten. CDR3 in DNA: TGTGCCAGTAACCTGCCTGGGACAGGGAGAGATACGCAGTATTTT. It yields the protein CASNLPGTGRDTQYF. The chain joins TRBV19 to TRBJ2-3, with TRBD1 matching 9 bases. The V gene end was trimmed by 7 bases and the J gene end by 5 bases; junction bases not matched to a gene: 10. Germline CDR1 reads LNHDA; CDR2 reads SQIVND (reference sequence). CDR3 length equals 15 residues.

This clonotype was found a few times. The chain joins TRBV3-1 to TRBJ1-1; D might be TRBD1 (5 bases). CDR1 and CDR2 (germline): LGHDT, YNNKEL (reference sequence). V dropped 4 bases and J dropped 7 bases, with 13 bases sitting between them. This CDR3 contains 13 residues. As DNA, the CDR3 is TGTGCCAGCAGCCCAAGTGACAGCCTTGAAGCTTTCTTT. As protein: CASSPSDSLEAFF.

The CDR3 DNA follows: TGCAGTGTCAGACCTAGCGGGCATCCTTCTGAGCAGTTCTTC. Translating gives CSVRPSGHPSEQFF. The V gene is TRBV20-1, the J gene TRBJ2-1; TRBD2 matches at 8 bases. Losses at the gene ends were 7 bases for V and 9 bases for J; bases not matched to a gene: 14. The CDR3 loop spans 14 amino acids. CDR1 is DFQATT and CDR2 is SNEGSKA in the germline V gene (reference sequence).

This clonotype was seen a handful of times. This chain links TRBV20-1 with TRBJ2-1, with D tentatively TRBD1 or TRBD2 (5 bases each). In germline, CDR1 is DFQATT, CDR2 SNEGSKA (reference sequence). V was shortened by 7 bases and J by 1 base, with 20 bases between the two germline ends. CDR3 length: 16 amino acids. The CDR3 region is CSGLHYRGPSYNEQFF. The CDR3 nucleotides read TGCAGTGGGCTCCACTATCGGGGCCCATCCTACAATGAGCAGTTCTTC.

This clonotype was picked up a small number of times. This chain links TRBV6-5 with TRBJ2-1; unclear D gene. Trimming took off 4 bases at V and 2 bases at J, with 9 bases between the two ends. Germline V lookup: CDR1 MNHEY, CDR2 SVGAGI. The CDR3 is made up of 14 amino acids. The CDR3 region is CASSSGRTYNEQFF. The CDR3 nucleotides read TGTGCCAGCAGTTCGGGCCGCACCTACAATGAGCAGTTCTTC.

The rearrangement uses TRBV5-1 and TRBJ2-3; no reliable D call. Per germline, CDR1 SGHRS and CDR2 YFSETQ. With 0 bases removed from V and 10 bases from J, the gap between germline ends came to 12 bases. This CDR3 has 13 amino acids. CDR3 in amino acids: CASSLEESLAQYF. The CDR3, as DNA: TGCGCCAGCAGCTTGGAGGAGAGTCTAGCGCAGTATTTT.

This chain links TRBV7-2 with TRBJ1-2, with 9 bases lining up with TRBD1. CDR3 length equals 17 residues. Germline values: CDR1 SGHTA, CDR2 FQGNSA. J lost 2 bases, V lost 3 bases, and 10 bases had no gene match. The CDR3 DNA sequence: TGTGCCAGCAGCTTTATTGGACAGGGGATCCACAACTATGGCTACACCTTC. This codes for CASSFIGQGIHNYGYTF. Together with reference TRBV7-2 and TRBJ1-2, the CDR3 gives the full variable domain: GAGVSQSPSNKVTEKGKDVELRCDPISGHTALYWYRQSLGQGLEFLIYFQGNSAPDKSGLPSDRFSAERTGGSVSTLTIQRTQQEDSAVYLCASSFIGQGIHNYGYTFGSGTRLTVV.

The table lists this clonotype with many counts. The rearrangement uses TRBV6-5 and TRBJ2-7; D is unclear. Trimming removed 5 bases at V and 3 bases at J, with 17 bases between. CDR1 and CDR2 (germline): MNHEY, SVGAGI. CDR3 length equals 15 residues. CDR3 bases: TGTGCCAGCAGTCCCGATTTTCAAAGGAGCTACGAGCAGTACTTC. Translation gives CASSPDFQRSYEQYF.

This clonotype turned up a few times. The chain couples TRBV20-1 to TRBJ2-1, with D unclear. In germline, CDR1 is DFQATT, CDR2 SNEGSKA (reference sequence). This CDR3 spans 12 amino acids. Trimming pared 6 bases from V and 9 bases from J, leaving 15 bases between. CDR3 amino acids: CSAAQESIEQFF. DNA of the CDR3: TGCAGTGCGGCGCAAGAATCAATTGAGCAGTTCTTC.

This clonotype was recorded a few times. This chain links TRBV4-1 with TRBJ2-1; unclear D gene. Germline V gene sequence: CDR1 MGHRA, CDR2 YSYEKL. This CDR3 spans 15 amino acids. V shed 4 bases and J shed 5 bases, with 15 bases lying between them. DNA of the CDR3: TGCGCCAGCAGCCTCGAAACCCAGCCCCACAATGAGCAGTTCTTC. Translating it yields CASSLETQPHNEQFF.

The chain carries TRBV7-9 and TRBJ2-2, with D perhaps matching TRBD2 (5 bases). CDR1 is SEHNR and CDR2 is FQNEAQ in the germline V gene (reference sequence). There are 16 residues in the CDR3. V was clipped by 3 bases and J by 1 base, with 12 bases between them. The CDR3 region has the DNA TGTGCCAGCAGCTTGGTGGGAGCGCTGAACACCGGGGAGCTGTTTTTT. It translates to CASSLVGALNTGELFF.

V usage is TRBV25-1 and J usage is TRBJ2-5; 7 nucleotides agree with TRBD2. Germline CDR1 and CDR2: MGHDK and SYGVNS. The CDR3 is made up of 15 amino acids. Unmatched junction bases numbered 8, after V lost 4 bases and J lost 3 bases. CDR3 loop: CASSGAGTMKETQYF. The CDR3 bases are TGTGCCAGCAGTGGAGCGGGGACGATGAAAGAGACCCAGTACTTC.

The table lists this clonotype with a few counts. The CDR3 loop reads CASSREDSTDTQYF. For the CDR3, the DNA is TGTGCCAGCTCACGAGAAGATAGCACAGATACGCAGTATTTT. The rearrangement links TRBV18 to TRBJ2-3; D unresolved. This CDR3 region has 14 residues. Germline V CDR1 and CDR2: KGHSH, LQKENI. The V end was cut by 4 bases, the J end by 0 bases, with 8 bases between.

The chain links TRBV6-1 to TRBJ2-1; D gene unclear. There are 15 residues in the CDR3. Germline CDR1 MNHNS, CDR2 SASEGT. Trimming cost V 2 bases and J 2 bases, with 10 bases left between them. The CDR3 reads CASSEQVGTYNEQFF. The CDR3 DNA reads TGTGCCAGCAGTGAACAGGTTGGAACCTACAATGAGCAGTTCTTC.

A note on this clonotype: This CDR3 fails to terminate in the conserved phenylalanine or tryptophan, so it likely reflects a read error. The chain joins TRBV7-3 to TRBJ1-2; D might be TRBD1 (6 bases). Trimming cost V 2 bases and J 7 bases, with 17 bases left between them. CDR1 is SGHTA and CDR2 is FQGTGA in the germline V gene. This CDR3 region has 15 residues. CDR3 amino acids: CASSLVWGALPGYTL. In DNA form, the CDR3 reads TGTGCCAGCAGCTTAGTCTGGGGGGCGTTACCTGGCTACACCTTA.

In its sample, this clonotype was seen many times. V gene TRBV18 combines with J gene TRBJ2-1; no clear D gene. The V end was cut by 0 bases, the J end by 0 bases, with 6 bases between. This CDR3 is built from 15 residues. From germline, CDR1 is KGHSH and CDR2 LQKENI. This CDR3 reads CASSPPSLSYNEQFF. The CDR3 DNA reads as TGTGCCAGCTCACCACCGTCTCTCTCCTACAATGAGCAGTTCTTC.